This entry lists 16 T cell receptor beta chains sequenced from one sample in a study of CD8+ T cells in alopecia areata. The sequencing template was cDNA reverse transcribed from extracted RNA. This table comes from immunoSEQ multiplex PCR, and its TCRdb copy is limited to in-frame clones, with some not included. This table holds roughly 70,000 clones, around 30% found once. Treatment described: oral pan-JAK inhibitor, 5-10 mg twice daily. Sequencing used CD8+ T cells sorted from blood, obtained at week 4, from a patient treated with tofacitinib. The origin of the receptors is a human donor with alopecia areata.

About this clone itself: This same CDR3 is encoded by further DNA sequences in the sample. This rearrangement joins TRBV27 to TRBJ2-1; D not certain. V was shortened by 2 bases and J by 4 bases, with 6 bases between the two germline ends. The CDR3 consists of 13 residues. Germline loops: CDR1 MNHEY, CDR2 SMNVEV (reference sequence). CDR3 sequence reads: CASSLGSYNEQFF. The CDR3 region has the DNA TGTGCCAGCAGTTTAGGATCGTACAATGAGCAGTTCTTC.

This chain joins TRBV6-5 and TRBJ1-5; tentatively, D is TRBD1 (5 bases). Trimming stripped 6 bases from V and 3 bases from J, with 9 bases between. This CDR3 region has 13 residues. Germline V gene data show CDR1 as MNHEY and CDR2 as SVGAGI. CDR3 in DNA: TGTGCCAGCAGGTCCGGGGCCAATCAGCCCCAGCATTTT. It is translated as CASRSGANQPQHF.

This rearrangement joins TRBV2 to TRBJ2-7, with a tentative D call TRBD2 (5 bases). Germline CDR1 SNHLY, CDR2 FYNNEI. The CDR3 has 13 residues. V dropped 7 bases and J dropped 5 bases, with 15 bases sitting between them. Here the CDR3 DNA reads TGTGCCAGCATCGGTAGCGCCGGGAACGAGCAGTACTTC. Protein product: CASIGSAGNEQYF.

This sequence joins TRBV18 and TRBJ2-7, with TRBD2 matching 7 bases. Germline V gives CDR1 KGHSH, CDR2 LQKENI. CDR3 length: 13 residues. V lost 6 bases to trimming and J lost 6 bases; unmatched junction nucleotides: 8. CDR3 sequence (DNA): TGTGCCAGCTCTCCGGCAGGGAGGGCCGAGCAGTACTTC. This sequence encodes CASSPAGRAEQYF.

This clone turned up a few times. In DNA, the CDR3 is TGTGCCAGCATAAGCAGCGTGACCGGGGAGCTGTTTTTT. Residues: CASISSVTGELFF. The chain combines TRBV27 with TRBJ2-2, with D unclear. Germline CDR1 and CDR2: MNHEY and SMNVEV (reference sequence). The CDR3 length is 13 residues. Deletions cut 7 bases from V and 5 bases from J, with 11 bases between.

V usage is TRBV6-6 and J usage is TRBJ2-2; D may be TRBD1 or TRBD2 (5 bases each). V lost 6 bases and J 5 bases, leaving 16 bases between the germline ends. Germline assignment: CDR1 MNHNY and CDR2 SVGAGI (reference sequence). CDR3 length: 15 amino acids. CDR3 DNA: TGTGCCAGCAGAACCGGGACCTGGCGGACCGGGGAGCTGTTTTTT. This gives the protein CASRTGTWRTGELFF.

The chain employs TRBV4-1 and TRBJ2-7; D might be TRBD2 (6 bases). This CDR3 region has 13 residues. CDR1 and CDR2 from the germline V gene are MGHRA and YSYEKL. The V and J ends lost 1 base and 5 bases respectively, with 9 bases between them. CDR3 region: CASSQGSGDEQYF. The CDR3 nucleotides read TGCGCCAGCAGCCAAGGTTCGGGGGACGAGCAGTACTTC.

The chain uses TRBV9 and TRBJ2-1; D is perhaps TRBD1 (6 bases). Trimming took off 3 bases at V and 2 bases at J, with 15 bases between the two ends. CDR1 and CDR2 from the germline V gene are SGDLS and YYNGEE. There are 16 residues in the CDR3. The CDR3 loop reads CASSDTTQGAYNEQFF. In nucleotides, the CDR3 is TGTGCCAGCAGCGATACAACACAGGGAGCCTACAATGAGCAGTTCTTC.

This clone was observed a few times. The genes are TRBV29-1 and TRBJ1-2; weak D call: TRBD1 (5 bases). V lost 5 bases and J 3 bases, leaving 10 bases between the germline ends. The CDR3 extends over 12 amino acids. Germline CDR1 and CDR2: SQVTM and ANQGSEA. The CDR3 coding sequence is TGCAGCGTTCTCAGGGTAGACTATGGCTACACCTTC. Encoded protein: CSVLRVDYGYTF.

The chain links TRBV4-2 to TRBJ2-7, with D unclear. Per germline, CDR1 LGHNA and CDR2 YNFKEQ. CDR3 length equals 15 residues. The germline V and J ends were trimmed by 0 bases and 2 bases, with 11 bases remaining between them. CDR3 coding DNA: TGTGCCAGCAGCCAAGAACAGTACGACGCCTACGAGCAGTACTTC. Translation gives CASSQEQYDAYEQYF.

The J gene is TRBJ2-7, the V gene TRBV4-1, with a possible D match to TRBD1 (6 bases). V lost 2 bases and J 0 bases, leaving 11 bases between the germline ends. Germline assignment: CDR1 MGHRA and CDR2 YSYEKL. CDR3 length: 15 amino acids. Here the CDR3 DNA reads TGCGCCAGCAGCCAAACCCGGGACATCTCCTACGAGCAGTACTTC. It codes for CASSQTRDISYEQYF.

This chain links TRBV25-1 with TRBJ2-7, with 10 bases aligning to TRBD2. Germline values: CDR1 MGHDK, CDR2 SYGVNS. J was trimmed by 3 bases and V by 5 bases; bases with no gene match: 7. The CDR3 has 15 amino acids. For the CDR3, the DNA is TGTGCCAGCAGTCGTCTAGCGGGAGAGGGCTACGAGCAGTACTTC. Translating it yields CASSRLAGEGYEQYF.

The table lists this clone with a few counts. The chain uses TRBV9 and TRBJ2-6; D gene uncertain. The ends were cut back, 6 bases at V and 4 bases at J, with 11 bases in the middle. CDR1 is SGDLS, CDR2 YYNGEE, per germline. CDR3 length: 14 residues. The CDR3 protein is CASTDPGGANVLTF. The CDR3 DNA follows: TGTGCCAGCACCGACCCCGGGGGGGCCAACGTCCTGACTTTC.

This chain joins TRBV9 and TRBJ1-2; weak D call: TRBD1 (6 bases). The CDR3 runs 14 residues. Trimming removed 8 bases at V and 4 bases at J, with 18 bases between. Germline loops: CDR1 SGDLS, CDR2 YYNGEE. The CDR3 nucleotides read TGTGCCAGTTCCCCCAGCGGGGGGCCCTATGGCTACACCTTC. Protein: CASSPSGGPYGYTF.

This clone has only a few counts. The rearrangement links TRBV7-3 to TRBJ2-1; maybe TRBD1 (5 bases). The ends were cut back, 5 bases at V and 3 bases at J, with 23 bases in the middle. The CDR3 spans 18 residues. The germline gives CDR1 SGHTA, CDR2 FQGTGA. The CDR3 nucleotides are TGTGCCAGCAGCCCTCTCTTCGACAGATACCATTACTACAATGAGCAGTTCTTC. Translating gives CASSPLFDRYHYYNEQFF.

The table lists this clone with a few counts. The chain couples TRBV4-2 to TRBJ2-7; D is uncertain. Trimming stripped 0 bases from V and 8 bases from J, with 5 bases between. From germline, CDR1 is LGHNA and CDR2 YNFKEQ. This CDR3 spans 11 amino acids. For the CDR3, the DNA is TGTGCCAGCAGCCAAGACTTCAAGCAGTACTTC. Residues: CASSQDFKQYF.